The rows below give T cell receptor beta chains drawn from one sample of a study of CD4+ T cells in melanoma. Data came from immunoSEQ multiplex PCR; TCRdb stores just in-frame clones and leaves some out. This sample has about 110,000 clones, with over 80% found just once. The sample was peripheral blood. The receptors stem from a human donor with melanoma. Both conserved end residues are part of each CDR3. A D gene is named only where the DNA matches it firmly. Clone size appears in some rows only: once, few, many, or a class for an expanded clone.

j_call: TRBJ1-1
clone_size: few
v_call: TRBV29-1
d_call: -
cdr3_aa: CSEGHTEAFF
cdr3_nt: TGCAGCGAAGGACACACTGAAGCTTTCTTT

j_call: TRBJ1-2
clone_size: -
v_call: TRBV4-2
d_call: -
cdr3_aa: CASSTMGGDGYTF
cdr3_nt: TGTGCCAGCAGCACGATGGGGGGGGATGGCTACACCTTC

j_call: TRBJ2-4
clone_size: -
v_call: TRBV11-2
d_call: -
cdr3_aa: CASSAPGTTSGIQYF
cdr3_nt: TGTGCCAGCAGCGCACCCGGGACGACAAGTGGCATTCAGTACTTC

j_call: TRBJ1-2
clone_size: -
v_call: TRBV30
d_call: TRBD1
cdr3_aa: CAWRDRGSYGYTF
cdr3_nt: TGTGCCTGGAGGGACAGGGGTAGCTATGGCTACACCTTC

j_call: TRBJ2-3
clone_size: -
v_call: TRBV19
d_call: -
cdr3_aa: CAKNRGGTDTQYF
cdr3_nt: TGTGCCAAGAACCGAGGGGGGACAGATACGCAGTATTTT

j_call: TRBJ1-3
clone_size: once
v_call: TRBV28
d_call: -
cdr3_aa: CASKISGIAYGNTIYF
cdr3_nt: TGTGCCAGTAAAATATCGGGGATCGCCTACGGAAACACCATATATTTT

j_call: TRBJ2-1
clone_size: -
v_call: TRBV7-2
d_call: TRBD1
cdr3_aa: CASSPRQGLFF
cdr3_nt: TGTGCCAGCAGCCCCAGACAGGGTTTGTTCTTC

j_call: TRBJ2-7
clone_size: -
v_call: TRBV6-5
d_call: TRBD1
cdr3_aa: CASSPDRATTYEQYF
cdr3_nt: TGTGCCAGCAGCCCGGACAGGGCCACAACCTACGAGCAGTACTTC

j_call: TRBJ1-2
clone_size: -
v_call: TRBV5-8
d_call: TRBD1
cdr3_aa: CASSLVLGQVPLEDYGYTF
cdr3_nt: TGTGCCAGCAGCTTGGTATTAGGACAGGTCCCTTTGGAGGACTATGGCTACACCTTC

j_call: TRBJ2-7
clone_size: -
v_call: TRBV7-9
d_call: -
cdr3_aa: CASSLGTVLELRYF
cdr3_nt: TGTGCCAGCAGCCTAGGGACTGTCCTTGAGCTTCGGTACTTC

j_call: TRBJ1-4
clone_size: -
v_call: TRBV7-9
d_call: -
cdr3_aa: CASSLYRTDNEKLFF
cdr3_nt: TGTGCCAGCAGCCTATACAGGACAGATAATGAAAAACTGTTTTTT

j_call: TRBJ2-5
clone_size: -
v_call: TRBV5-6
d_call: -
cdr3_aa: CASSTTYQETQYF
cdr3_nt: TGTGCCAGCAGCACTACATACCAAGAGACCCAGTACTTC

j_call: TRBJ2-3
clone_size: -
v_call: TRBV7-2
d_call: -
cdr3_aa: CATRGSYSTDTQYF
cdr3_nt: TGTGCCACCCGAGGGAGCTATAGCACAGATACGCAGTATTTT

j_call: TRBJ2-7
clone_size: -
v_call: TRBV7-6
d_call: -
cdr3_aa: CASSQGTWSYEQYF
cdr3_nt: TGTGCCAGCAGCCAGGGTACATGGTCCTACGAGCAGTACTTC

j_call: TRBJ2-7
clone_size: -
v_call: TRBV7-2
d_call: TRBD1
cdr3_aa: CASSHAGQAYEQYF
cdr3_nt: TGTGCCAGCAGCCATGCGGGACAGGCCTACGAGCAGTACTTC

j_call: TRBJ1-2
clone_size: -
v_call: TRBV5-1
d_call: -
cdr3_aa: CASSLWGQDGYTF
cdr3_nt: TGCGCCAGCAGCTTGTGGGGGCAGGATGGCTACACCTTC

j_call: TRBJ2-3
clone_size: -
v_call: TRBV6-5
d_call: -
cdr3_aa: CASSYGTGVGDTQYF
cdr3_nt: TGTGCCAGCAGTTACGGGACGGGAGTGGGAGATACGCAGTATTTT

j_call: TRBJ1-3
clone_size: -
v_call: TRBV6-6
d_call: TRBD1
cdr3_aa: CASSYFQGAMGNTIYF
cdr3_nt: TGTGCCAGCAGTTACTTCCAGGGGGCGATGGGAAACACCATATATTTT

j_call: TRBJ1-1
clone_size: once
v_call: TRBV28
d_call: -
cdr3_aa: CASSGREAEAFF
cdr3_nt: TGTGCCAGCAGCGGGAGGGAGGCAGAAGCTTTCTTT

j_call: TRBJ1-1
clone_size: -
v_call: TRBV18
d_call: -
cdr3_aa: CASSPPLGLGDTEAFF
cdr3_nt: TGTGCCAGCTCACCCCCTTTGGGACTCGGGGACACTGAAGCTTTCTTT

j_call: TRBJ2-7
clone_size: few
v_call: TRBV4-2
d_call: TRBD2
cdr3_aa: CASSQDVRLAGGEQYF
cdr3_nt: TGTGCCAGCAGCCAAGATGTTCGCCTAGCGGGAGGCGAGCAGTACTTC

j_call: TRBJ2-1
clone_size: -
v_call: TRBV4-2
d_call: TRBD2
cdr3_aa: CASSQRAGDNEQFF
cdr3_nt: TGTGCCAGCAGCCAAAGGGCGGGGGACAATGAGCAGTTCTTC

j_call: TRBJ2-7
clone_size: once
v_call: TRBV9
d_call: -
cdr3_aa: CASSVGPGYEQYF
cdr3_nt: TGTGCCAGCAGCGTAGGCCCGGGTTACGAGCAGTACTTC

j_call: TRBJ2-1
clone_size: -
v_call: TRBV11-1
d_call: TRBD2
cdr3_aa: CASSLVTSGAPPQFF
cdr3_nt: TGTGCCAGCAGCCTGGTGACTAGCGGGGCCCCTCCGCAGTTCTTC

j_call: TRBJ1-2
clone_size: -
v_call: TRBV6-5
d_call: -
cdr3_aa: CASSLWKRGYGYTF
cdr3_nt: TGTGCCAGCAGTTTGTGGAAGCGGGGCTATGGCTACACCTTC

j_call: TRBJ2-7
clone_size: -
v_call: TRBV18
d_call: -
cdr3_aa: CASSTNTMGPHYEQYF
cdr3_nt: TGTGCCAGCTCAACGAATACTATGGGACCGCACTACGAGCAGTACTTC

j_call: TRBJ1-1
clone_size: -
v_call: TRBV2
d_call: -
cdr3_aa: CASRLDYSTEAFF
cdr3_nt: TGTGCCAGCAGACTCGACTATTCCACTGAAGCTTTCTTT

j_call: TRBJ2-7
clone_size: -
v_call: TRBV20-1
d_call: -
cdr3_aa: CSASHYEQYF
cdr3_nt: TGCAGTGCTAGCCACTACGAGCAGTACTTC

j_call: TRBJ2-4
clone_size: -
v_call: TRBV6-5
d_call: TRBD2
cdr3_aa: CASSYGLVEYF
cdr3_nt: TGTGCCAGCAGTTACGGACTAGTGGAGTACTTC

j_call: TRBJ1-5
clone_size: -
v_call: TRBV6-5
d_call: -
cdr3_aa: CASSSSYSSNQPQHF
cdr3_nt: TGTGCCAGCAGTTCCTCATACAGTAGCAATCAGCCCCAGCATTTT